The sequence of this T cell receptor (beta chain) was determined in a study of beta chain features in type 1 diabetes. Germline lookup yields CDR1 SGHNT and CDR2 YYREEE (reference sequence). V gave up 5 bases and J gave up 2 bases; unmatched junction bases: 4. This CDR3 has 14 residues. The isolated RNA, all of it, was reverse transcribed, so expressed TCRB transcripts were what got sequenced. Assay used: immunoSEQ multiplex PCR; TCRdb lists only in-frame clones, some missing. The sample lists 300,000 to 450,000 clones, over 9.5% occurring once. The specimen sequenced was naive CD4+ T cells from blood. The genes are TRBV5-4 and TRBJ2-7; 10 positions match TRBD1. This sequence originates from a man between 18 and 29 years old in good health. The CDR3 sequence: CASRTGTGAYEQYF. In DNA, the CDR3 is TGTGCCAGCAGGACCGGGACAGGGGCCTACGAGCAGTACTTC.